These 11 T cell receptor beta chains share one sample of origin, sequenced in a study of resident and recirculating memory T cells in vitiligo. Sequenced by immunoSEQ multiplex PCR; TCRdb stores in-frame clones only, minus some. There are about 45,000 clones in the sample; around nine tenths occur only once, and over 3.5% lies in the top ten. Sequenced material: blood. Source of these receptors: a male donor with vitiligo.

V is TRBV27 and J is TRBJ1-2; D may be TRBD1 (5 bases). From germline, CDR1 is MNHEY and CDR2 SMNVEV (reference sequence). The CDR3 is 12 amino acids. V lost 6 bases to trimming and J lost 3 bases, with 8 bases between them. The CDR3 DNA is TGTGCCAGCAGGGTGGGGCACTATGGCTACACCTTC. Encoded protein: CASRVGHYGYTF.

This clone was observed once. This chain uses TRBV5-1 with TRBJ2-7, with 8 bases that match TRBD1. This CDR3 region has 14 residues. Germline V gene data show CDR1 as SGHRS and CDR2 as YFSETQ. Unmatched junction bases numbered 8, after V lost 4 bases and J lost 5 bases. The CDR3 region has the DNA TGCGCCAGCAGCCTGGACGGACAGGGAGACGAGCAGTACTTC. It encodes CASSLDGQGDEQYF.

The chain is built from TRBV18 and TRBJ2-1, with 11 nucleotides matching TRBD1. The ends lost 2 bases at V and 9 bases at J; junction bases unmatched: 6. The germline V gene has CDR1 KGHSH and CDR2 LQKENI. CDR3 size: 15 residues. CDR3 coding DNA: TGTGCCAGCTCACCAAGGGGACAGGGGGATACTGAGCAGTTCTTC. Translation gives CASSPRGQGDTEQFF.

The V and J genes are TRBV5-4 and TRBJ2-1; a weak D match, TRBD2 (6 bases). The germline CDR1 and CDR2 sequences are SGHNT and YYREEE (reference sequence). This CDR3 is built from 16 residues. Trimming stripped 4 bases from V and 0 bases from J, with 14 bases between. The CDR3 region is CASSPRDFSSYNEQFF. DNA for the CDR3: TGTGCCAGCAGCCCCCGGGACTTCAGCTCCTACAATGAGCAGTTCTTC. Supplemented by reference TRBV5-4 and TRBJ2-1, the full variable domain reads ETGVTQSPTHLIKTRGQQVTLRCSSQSGHNTVSWYQQALGQGPQFIFQYYREEENGRGNFPPRFSGLQFPNYSSELNVNALELDDSALYLCASSPRDFSSYNEQFFGPGTRLTVL.

The count of this clone is one. CDR3 in amino acids: CASSLSRGTDTQYF. In nucleotides, the CDR3 is TGTGCCAGCAGCTTATCCCGGGGGACAGATACGCAGTATTTT. The V and J genes are TRBV7-2 and TRBJ2-3; tentatively, D is TRBD2 (6 bases). Trimming took off 2 bases at V and 3 bases at J, with 9 bases between the two ends. The CDR3 totals 14 residues. Germline-derived CDR1 and CDR2 are SGHTA and FQGNSA.

The rearrangement joins TRBV6-5 to TRBJ1-1; D not resolved. This CDR3 has 12 amino acids. Trimming shortened V by 0 bases and J by 5 bases, and 4 bases separated the two germline ends. Per germline, CDR1 MNHEY and CDR2 SVGAGI. CDR3 in amino acids: CASSYSRTEAFF. As DNA, the CDR3 is TGTGCCAGCAGTTACTCGAGGACTGAAGCTTTCTTT.

J is TRBJ1-2 and V is TRBV7-6, with unresolved D. V was shortened by 5 bases and J by 8 bases, with 15 bases between the two germline ends. The CDR3 is 13 residues long. CDR1 is SGHVS, CDR2 FNYEAQ, per germline. The CDR3 here is CASSHDSHGGYTF. The CDR3 DNA is TGTGCCAGCAGCCATGATAGCCACGGGGGCTACACCTTC.

This clone occurred once. The chain employs TRBV4-1 and TRBJ2-3, with D unresolved. The CDR3 length is 13 residues. Germline lookup yields CDR1 MGHRA and CDR2 YSYEKL. Trimming shortened V by 3 bases and J by 2 bases, and 6 bases separated the two germline ends. CDR3 nucleotide sequence: TGCGCCAGCAGCCAGGCCGACACAGATACGCAGTATTTT. Translating it yields CASSQADTDTQYF.

The chain couples TRBV2 to TRBJ2-7, with 10 positions matching TRBD1. CDR1 is SNHLY and CDR2 is FYNNEI in the germline V gene. Trimming at V came to 5 bases and at J to 1 base, leaving 2 bases not matched to a gene. This CDR3 comprises 14 residues. For the CDR3, the DNA is TGTGCCAGCAGTTGGGACAGGGGATCCTACGAGCAGTACTTC. This sequence encodes CASSWDRGSYEQYF.

The chain uses TRBV9 and TRBJ2-1, with a tentative D call TRBD1 (6 bases). Germline-derived CDR1 and CDR2 are SGDLS and YYNGEE. V was shortened by 3 bases and J by 0 bases, with 10 bases between the two germline ends. CDR3 length: 15 residues. The CDR3 DNA sequence: TGTGCCAGCAGCGGGACAGACGGCTCCTACAATGAGCAGTTCTTC. Its translation is CASSGTDGSYNEQFF.

The chain joins TRBV30 to TRBJ2-5; D is perhaps TRBD1 (5 bases). V was cut by 6 bases and J by 5 bases, with 25 bases left in between. From germline, CDR1 is GTSNPN and CDR2 SVGIG (reference sequence). The CDR3 totals 16 residues. CDR3 residues: CACARRTGTFRETQYF. The DNA for the CDR3 is TGTGCCTGCGCTCGACGAACAGGCACCTTCCGGGAGACCCAGTACTTC.